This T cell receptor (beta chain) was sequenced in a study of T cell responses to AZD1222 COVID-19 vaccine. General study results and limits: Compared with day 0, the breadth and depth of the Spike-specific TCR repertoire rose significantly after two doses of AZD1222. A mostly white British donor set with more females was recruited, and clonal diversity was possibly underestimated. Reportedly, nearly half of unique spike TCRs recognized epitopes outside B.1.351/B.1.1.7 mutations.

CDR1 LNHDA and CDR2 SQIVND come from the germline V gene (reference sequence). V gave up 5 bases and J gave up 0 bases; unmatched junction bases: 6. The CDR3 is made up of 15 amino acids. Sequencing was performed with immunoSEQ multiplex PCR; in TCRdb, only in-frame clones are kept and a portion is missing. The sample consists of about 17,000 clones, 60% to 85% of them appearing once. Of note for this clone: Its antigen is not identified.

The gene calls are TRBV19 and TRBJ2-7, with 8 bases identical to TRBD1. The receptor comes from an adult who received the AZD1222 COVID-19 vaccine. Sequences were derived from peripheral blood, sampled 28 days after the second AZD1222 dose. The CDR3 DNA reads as TGTGCCAGTAGTGTGGACAGGGCCAGCTCCTACGAGCAGTACTTC. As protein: CASSVDRASSYEQYF.